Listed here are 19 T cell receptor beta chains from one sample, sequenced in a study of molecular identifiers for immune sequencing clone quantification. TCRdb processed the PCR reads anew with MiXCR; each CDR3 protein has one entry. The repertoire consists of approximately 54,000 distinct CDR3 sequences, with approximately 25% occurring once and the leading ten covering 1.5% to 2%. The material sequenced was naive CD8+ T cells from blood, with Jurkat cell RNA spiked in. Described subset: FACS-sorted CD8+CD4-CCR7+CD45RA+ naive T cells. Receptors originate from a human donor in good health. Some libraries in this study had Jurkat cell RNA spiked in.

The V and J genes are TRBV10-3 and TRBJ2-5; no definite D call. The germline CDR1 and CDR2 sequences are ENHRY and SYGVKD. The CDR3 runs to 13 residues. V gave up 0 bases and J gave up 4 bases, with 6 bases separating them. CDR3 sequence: CAISESTAETQYF. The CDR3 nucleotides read TGTGCCATCAGTGAGTCGACGGCAGAGACCCAGTACTTC.

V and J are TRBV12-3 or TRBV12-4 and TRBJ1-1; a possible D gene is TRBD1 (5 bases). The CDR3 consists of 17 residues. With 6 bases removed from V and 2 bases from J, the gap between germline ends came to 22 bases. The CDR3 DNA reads TGTGCCAGCAGCCCGCAAAAAGGGGAGGGAATAAACACTGAAGCTTTCTTT. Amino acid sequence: CASSPQKGEGINTEAFF.

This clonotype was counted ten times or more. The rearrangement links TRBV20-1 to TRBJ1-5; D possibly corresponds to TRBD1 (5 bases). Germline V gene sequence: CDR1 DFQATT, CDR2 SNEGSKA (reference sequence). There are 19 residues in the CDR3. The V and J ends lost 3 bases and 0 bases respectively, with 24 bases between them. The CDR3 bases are TGCAGTGCTAGGGACCCCGGGGCGCACGGGCATTATAGCAATCAGCCCCAGCATTTT. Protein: CSARDPGAHGHYSNQPQHF.

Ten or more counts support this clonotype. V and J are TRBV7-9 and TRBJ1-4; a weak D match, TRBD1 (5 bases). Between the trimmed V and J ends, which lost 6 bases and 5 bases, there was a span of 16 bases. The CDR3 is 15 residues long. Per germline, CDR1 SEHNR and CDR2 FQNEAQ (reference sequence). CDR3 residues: CASSSRGVINEKLFF. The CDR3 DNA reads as TGTGCCAGCAGTTCTCGGGGGGTCATAAATGAAAAACTGTTTTTT. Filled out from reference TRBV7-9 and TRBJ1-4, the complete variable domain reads DTGVSQNPRHKITKRGQNVTFRCDPISEHNRLYWYRQTLGQGPEFLTYFQNEAQLEKSRLLSDRFSAERPKGSFSTLEIQRTEQGDSAMYLCASSSRGVINEKLFFGSGTQLSVL.

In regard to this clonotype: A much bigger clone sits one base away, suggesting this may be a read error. CDR3 in amino acids: CASSELNTGELFF. The DNA for the CDR3 is TGCGCCAGCTCCGAACTGAACACCGGGGAGCTGTTTTTT. The chain recombines TRBV10-1 with TRBJ2-2; no clear D gene. Germline values: CDR1 WNHNN, CDR2 SYGVQD (reference sequence). This CDR3 has 13 residues. V shed 8 bases and J shed 1 base, with 8 bases lying between them.

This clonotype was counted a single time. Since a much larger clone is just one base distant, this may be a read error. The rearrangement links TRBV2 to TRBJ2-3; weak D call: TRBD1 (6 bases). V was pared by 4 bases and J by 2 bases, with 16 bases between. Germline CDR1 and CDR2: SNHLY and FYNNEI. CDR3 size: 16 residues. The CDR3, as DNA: TGTGCCAGCAGTGTAGCGCGGACAGCCAACACAGATACGCAGTATTTT. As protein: CASSVARTANTDTQYF.

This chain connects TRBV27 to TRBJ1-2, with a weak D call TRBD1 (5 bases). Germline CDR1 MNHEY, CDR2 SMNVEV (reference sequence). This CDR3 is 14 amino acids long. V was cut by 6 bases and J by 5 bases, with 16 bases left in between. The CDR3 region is CASSHEGPPYGYTF. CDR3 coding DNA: TGTGCCAGCAGCCATGAGGGGCCTCCTTATGGCTACACCTTC.

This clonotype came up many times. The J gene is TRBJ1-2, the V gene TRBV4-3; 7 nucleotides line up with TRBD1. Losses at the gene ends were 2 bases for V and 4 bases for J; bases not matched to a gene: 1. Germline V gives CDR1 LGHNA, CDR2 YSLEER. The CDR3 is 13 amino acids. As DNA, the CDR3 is TGCGCCAGCAGCCAATGGACAGGCTATGGCTACACCTTC. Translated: CASSQWTGYGYTF.

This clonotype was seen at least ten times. The CDR3 spells CASSRVGEKLFF. The CDR3 DNA reads as TGCGCCAGCAGTCGGGTGGGCGAAAAACTGTTTTTT. V is TRBV4-1 and J is TRBJ1-4; the D is unclear. The CDR3 sequence is 12 residues long. Germline values: CDR1 MGHRA, CDR2 YSYEKL. V was cut by 6 bases and J by 8 bases, with 10 bases left in between.

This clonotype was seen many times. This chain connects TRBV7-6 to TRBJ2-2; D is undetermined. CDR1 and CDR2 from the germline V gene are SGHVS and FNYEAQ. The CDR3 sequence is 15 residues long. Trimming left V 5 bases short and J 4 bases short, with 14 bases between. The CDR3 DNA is TGTGCCAGCAGCGCGCTGGAGCCGGTCACCGGGGAGCTGTTTTTT. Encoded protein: CASSALEPVTGELFF.

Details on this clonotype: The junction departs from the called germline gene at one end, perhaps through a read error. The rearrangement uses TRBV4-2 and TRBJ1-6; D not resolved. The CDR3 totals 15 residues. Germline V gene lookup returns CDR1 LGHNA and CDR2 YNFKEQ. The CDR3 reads CASSQATTSNSLLHF. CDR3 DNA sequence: TGTGCCAGCAGCCAAGCGACCACCTCTAATTCACTCCTCCACTTT.

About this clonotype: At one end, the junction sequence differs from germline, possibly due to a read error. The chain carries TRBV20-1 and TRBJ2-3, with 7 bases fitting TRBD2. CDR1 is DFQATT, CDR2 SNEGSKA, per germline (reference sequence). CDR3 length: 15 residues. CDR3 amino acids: CSAREGGVIAAPPSF. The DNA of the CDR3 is TGCAGTGCTAGAGAGGGGGGGGTTATTGCCGCTCCGCCGTCTTTT.

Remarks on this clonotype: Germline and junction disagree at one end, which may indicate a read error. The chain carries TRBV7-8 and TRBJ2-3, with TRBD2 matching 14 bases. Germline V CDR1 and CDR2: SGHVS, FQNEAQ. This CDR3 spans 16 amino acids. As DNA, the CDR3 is TGTGCCAGCAGCCACAAGACTAGCGGGAGGGAGGATACGCGGTATTTT. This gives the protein CASSHKTSGREDTRYF.

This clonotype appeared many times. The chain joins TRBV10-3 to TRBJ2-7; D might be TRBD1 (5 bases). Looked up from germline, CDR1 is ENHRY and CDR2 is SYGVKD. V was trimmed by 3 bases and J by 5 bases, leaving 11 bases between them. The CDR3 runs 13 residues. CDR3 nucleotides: TGTGCCATCAGTGATGCCCTACAGGACGAGCAGTACTTC. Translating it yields CAISDALQDEQYF.

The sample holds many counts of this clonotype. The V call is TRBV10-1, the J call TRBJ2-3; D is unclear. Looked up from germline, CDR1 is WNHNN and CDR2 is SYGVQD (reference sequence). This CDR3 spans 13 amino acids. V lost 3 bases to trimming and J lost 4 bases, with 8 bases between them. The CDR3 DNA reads TGCGCCAGCAGTGACCGACCTGCAGATACGCAGTATTTT. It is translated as CASSDRPADTQYF.

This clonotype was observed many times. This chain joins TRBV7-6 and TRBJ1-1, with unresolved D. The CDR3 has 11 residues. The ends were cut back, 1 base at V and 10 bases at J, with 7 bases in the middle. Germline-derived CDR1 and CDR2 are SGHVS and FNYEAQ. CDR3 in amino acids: CASSLGVVAFF. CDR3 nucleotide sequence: TGTGCCAGCAGCTTAGGAGTAGTAGCTTTCTTT.

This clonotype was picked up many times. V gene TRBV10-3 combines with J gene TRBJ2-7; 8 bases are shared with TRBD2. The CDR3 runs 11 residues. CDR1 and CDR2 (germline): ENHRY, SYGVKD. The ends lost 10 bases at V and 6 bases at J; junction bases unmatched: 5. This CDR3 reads CATREGFEQYF. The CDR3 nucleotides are TGTGCCACCCGGGAGGGGTTCGAGCAGTACTTC.

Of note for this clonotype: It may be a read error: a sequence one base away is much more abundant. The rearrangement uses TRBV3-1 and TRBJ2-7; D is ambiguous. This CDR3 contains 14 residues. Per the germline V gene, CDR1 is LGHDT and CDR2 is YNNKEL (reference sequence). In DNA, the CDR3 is TGTGTCAGCAGCCAGCGCCAGCGCCCCTACGAGCAGTACTTC. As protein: CVSSQRQRPYEQYF.

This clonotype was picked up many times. CDR3: CASSRVQGNTEAFF. The CDR3 DNA reads as TGTGCCAGCAGCCGAGTACAGGGGAACACTGAAGCTTTCTTT. The chain links TRBV5-6 to TRBJ1-1, with a weak D call TRBD1 (6 bases). Trimming removed 4 bases from V and 1 base from J, with 11 bases in between. Germline V gives CDR1 SGHDT, CDR2 YYEEEE. This CDR3 region has 14 residues. The full variable domain, completed using reference TRBV5-6 and TRBJ1-1, is DAGVTQSPTHLIKTRGQQVTLRCSPKSGHDTVSWYQQALGQGPQFIFQYYEEEERQRGNFPDRFSGHQFPNYSSELNVNALLLGDSALYLCASSRVQGNTEAFFGQGTRLTVV.